Below, 13 T cell receptor beta chains from the same sample are listed, as sequenced in a study of CD8+CD57+ T cells in acquired aplastic anemia. Patients picked for sequencing had shown CD8+CD57+ cell expansion detected by flow cytometry. Genomic DNA was employed as the template in profiling TCR beta VDJ and CDR3. TCRdb re-called the reads with MiXCR, one entry per CDR3 protein. Found here are approximately 470,000 distinct CDR3 sequences, 25% to 40% of them singletons; the top ten hold less than 1%. Sequencing was carried out using sorted CD4+, CD8+, or CD8+CD57+ T cells (not recorded which) from PBMCs. The receptors were gathered from a human donor with aplastic anemia.

The V and J genes are TRBV30 and TRBJ2-7; 12 bases map to TRBD2. With 1 base clipped from V and 4 bases from J, the junction kept 5 bases outside the gene matches. This CDR3 region has 15 residues. CDR1 is GTSNPN, CDR2 SVGIG, per germline (reference sequence). CDR3 region: CAWSATSGRPYEQYF. The CDR3 coding sequence is TGTGCCTGGAGTGCGACTAGCGGGAGACCTTACGAGCAGTACTTC. The variable domain in full, with the rest retrieved from reference TRBV30 and TRBJ2-7, is SQTIHQWPATLVQPVGSPLSLECTVEGTSNPNLYWYRQAAGRGLQLLFYSVGIGQISSEVPQNLSASRPQDRQFILSSKKLLLSDSGFYLCAWSATSGRPYEQYFGPGTRLTVT.

This clonotype was detected a few times. This chain links TRBV25-1 with TRBJ2-3; 7 nucleotides align to TRBD1. Trimming at V came to 6 bases and at J to 8 bases, leaving 5 bases not matched to a gene. This CDR3 contains 12 residues. Per germline, CDR1 MGHDK and CDR2 SYGVNS. The CDR3 DNA reads as TGTGCCAGCAGCGGTAGGGGGCGTACGCAGTATTTT. Translating gives CASSGRGRTQYF.

This clonotype was seen repeatedly, ten times or more. V and J are TRBV19 and TRBJ1-5; 9 bases map to TRBD1. The V gene's germline CDR1 is LNHDA and CDR2 SQIVND (reference sequence). The length of the CDR3 is 14 residues. J lost 7 bases, V lost 5 bases, and 6 bases had no gene match. CDR3 protein: CASSATGGQQPQHF. The CDR3 coding sequence is TGTGCCAGTAGTGCGACAGGGGGTCAACAGCCCCAGCATTTT.

This clonotype has at least ten counts. The rearrangement links TRBV2 to TRBJ1-2; no definite D call. Germline assignment: CDR1 SNHLY and CDR2 FYNNEI. CDR3 length: 13 amino acids. V was shortened by 3 bases and J by 3 bases, with 8 bases between the two germline ends. CDR3 sequence reads: CASSDSPHYGYTF. CDR3 bases: TGTGCCAGCAGTGACTCGCCTCACTATGGCTACACCTTC.

As concerns this clonotype: Here the CDR3 omits its conserved ending phenylalanine or tryptophan, so a read error is the likely source. This chain uses TRBV7-3 with TRBJ1-2; maybe TRBD1 (6 bases). The CDR3 loop spans 14 amino acids. V was pared by 6 bases and J by 2 bases, with 13 bases between. Per the germline V gene, CDR1 is SGHTA and CDR2 is FQGTGA. DNA of the CDR3: TGTGCCAGCAGTCCTCCCACAGGGAACTATGGCTACACCCTC. Translating it yields CASSPPTGNYGYTL.

The genes are TRBV2 and TRBJ2-7; possible D gene TRBD1, 6 bases. V was pared by 10 bases and J by 0 bases, with 13 bases between. CDR1 and CDR2 from the germline V gene are SNHLY and FYNNEI. The CDR3 runs 13 residues. CDR3 nucleotide sequence: TGTGCCATCGGACAGCACAACTCCTACGAGCAGTACTTC. Protein product: CAIGQHNSYEQYF.

As to this clonotype: Since a much larger clone is just one base distant, this may be a read error. The chain joins TRBV19 to TRBJ1-5; D not resolved. V was cut by 6 bases and J by 1 base, with 13 bases left in between. This CDR3 region has 15 residues. Germline loops: CDR1 LNHDA, CDR2 SQIVND (reference sequence). The CDR3 DNA sequence: TGTGCCAGTAGCCCTGTGGTAGGGAGCAATCAGCCCCAGCATTTT. It is translated as CASSPVVGSNQPQHF.

To note about this clonotype: A much larger clone differs by one base, so this may be a read error. The chain has TRBV24-1 and TRBJ2-1, with D possibly being TRBD1 (5 bases). From germline, CDR1 is KGHDR and CDR2 SFDVKD. This CDR3 region has 14 residues. With 3 bases removed from V and 6 bases from J, the gap between germline ends came to 11 bases. The CDR3 loop reads CATSDNRLSNEQFF. The CDR3 DNA reads TGTGCCACCAGTGATAACAGGCTTAGCAATGAGCAGTTCTTC.

Note on this clonotype: Its ends do not fully match the called genes, so a read error is possible. V and J are TRBV7-6 and TRBJ2-7, with no clear D. Germline CDR1 reads SGHVS; CDR2 reads FNYEAQ. The CDR3 is 14 residues long. The CDR3 DNA reads TGTGCCAGCAGCTTAACGGATCTTTCCTACGGGCAGTACTTC. Protein product: CASSLTDLSYGQYF.

The sample holds many counts of this clonotype. The chain combines TRBV19 with TRBJ2-7; D unresolved. This CDR3 has 13 residues. Trimming cost V 3 bases and J 6 bases, with 12 bases left between them. Germline V lookup: CDR1 LNHDA, CDR2 SQIVND (reference sequence). CDR3 amino acids: CASSIGTRREQYF. The CDR3 DNA sequence: TGTGCCAGTAGTATCGGCACCCGTCGCGAGCAGTACTTC.

The table lists this clonotype with many counts. The chain has TRBV15 and TRBJ2-7, with TRBD1 matching 7 bases. CDR1 is LNHNV and CDR2 is YYDKDF in the germline V gene (reference sequence). V dropped 6 bases and J dropped 3; count of bases not matched to a gene: 5. The CDR3 contains 13 residues. Here the CDR3 DNA reads TGTGCCACCAGGGACGGGACAGACTACGAGCAGTACTTC. Its protein is CATRDGTDYEQYF.

The rearrangement joins TRBV20-1 to TRBJ2-3; D call uncertain. Germline V gene lookup returns CDR1 DFQATT and CDR2 SNEGSKA (reference sequence). This CDR3 contains 14 residues. V lost 1 base, J lost 5 bases, and 13 bases lay in between. The CDR3 here is CSARVPVLEDTQYF. CDR3 nucleotide sequence: TGCAGTGCTAGAGTCCCGGTTCTTGAAGATACGCAGTATTTT.

This clonotype has a single count. The chain links TRBV10-3 to TRBJ2-3; D might be TRBD1 (5 bases). This CDR3 contains 15 residues. The germline gives CDR1 ENHRY, CDR2 SYGVKD. V lost 0 bases and J 5 bases, leaving 12 bases between the germline ends. The CDR3: CAISESAEGEDTQYF. The CDR3 DNA is TGTGCCATCAGTGAGTCGGCGGAAGGGGAAGATACGCAGTATTTT.